The 18 T cell receptor beta chains listed next were all sequenced from one sample in a study of shared clonotypes between healthy human individuals. TCRdb's copy holds only in-frame clones and misses some; the assay was immunoSEQ multiplex PCR. The sample has some 550,000 clones; less than 98% are singletons. The sequencing sample was made of naive CD4+ T cells sorted from blood. The sample's subset: CD45RA+ positively selected. These receptors were obtained from a woman aged 25 to 39 in good health.

In nucleotides, the CDR3 is TGTGCCAGTAGTATCCGGTGGCACGGGGGGGCATCCTACAATGAGCAGTTCTTC. This encodes CASSIRWHGGASYNEQFF. The chain has TRBV19 and TRBJ2-1, with TRBD2 matching over 8 bases. Unmatched junction bases numbered 11, after V lost 3 bases and J lost 1 base. The CDR3 runs to 18 residues. CDR1 is LNHDA and CDR2 is SQIVND in the germline V gene (reference sequence).

V is TRBV2 and J is TRBJ2-1; 10 positions agree with TRBD2. The CDR3 consists of 16 residues. J gave up 7 bases and V 4 bases, and 10 bases lay outside the gene matches. Germline CDR1 SNHLY, CDR2 FYNNEI. The CDR3 here is CASSVLLAGELNEQFF. The CDR3 DNA is TGTGCCAGCAGTGTCTTGCTAGCGGGAGAATTAAATGAGCAGTTCTTC.

The rearrangement uses TRBV28 and TRBJ2-3, with a weak D call TRBD2 (6 bases). Deletions cut 5 bases from V and 0 bases from J, with 18 bases between. Germline CDR1 is MDHEN and CDR2 is SYDVKM. This CDR3 has 17 amino acids. Written as DNA, the CDR3 is TGTGCCAGCAGTCGCCAACTTCCTGGGACTAGCACAGATACGCAGTATTTT. Translation gives CASSRQLPGTSTDTQYF.

The rearrangement joins TRBV7-9 to TRBJ2-2; D is perhaps TRBD2 (5 bases). The ends were cut back, 5 bases at V and 6 bases at J, with 19 bases in the middle. CDR3 length: 16 amino acids. Germline assignment: CDR1 SEHNR and CDR2 FQNEAQ (reference sequence). CDR3 loop: CASSPGESPTSGELFF. The CDR3 region has the DNA TGTGCCAGCAGCCCCGGGGAAAGCCCTACCTCCGGGGAGCTGTTTTTT.

A remark on this clone: Additional DNA sequences in this sample encode the identical CDR3. The chain employs TRBV7-9 and TRBJ1-1; 7 bases agree with TRBD1. The CDR3 consists of 14 residues. The germline gives CDR1 SEHNR, CDR2 FQNEAQ (reference sequence). The ends lost 6 bases at V and 2 bases at J; junction bases unmatched: 6. CDR3 bases: TGTGCCAGCAGTTCGGACAGGCTTAACACTGAAGCTTTCTTT. Protein product: CASSSDRLNTEAFF.

The chain has TRBV4-2 and TRBJ2-6, with a tentative D call TRBD2 (6 bases). This CDR3 is built from 20 residues. V shed 1 base and J shed 2 bases, with 21 bases lying between them. Germline V CDR1 and CDR2: LGHNA, YNFKEQ. The CDR3 nucleotides are TGTGCCAGCAGCCAAGTGGTCCTAGCGATAACAGAAACTGGGGCCAACGTCCTGACTTTC. It specifies CASSQVVLAITETGANVLTF.

Comment on this clone: This sample includes further DNA sequences coding for the same CDR3. The V gene is TRBV7-9, the J gene TRBJ2-1; no firm D call. The V gene's germline CDR1 is SEHNR and CDR2 FQNEAQ (reference sequence). There are 14 residues in the CDR3. V lost 1 base and J lost 4, with 8 bases in between. CDR3 loop: CASSLVGDYNEQFF. As DNA, the CDR3 is TGTGCCAGCAGCTTAGTCGGAGATTACAATGAGCAGTTCTTC.

V gene TRBV4-1 combines with J gene TRBJ2-1; 8 bases agree with TRBD1. CDR1 and CDR2 from the germline V gene are MGHRA and YSYEKL. V dropped 4 bases and J dropped 8; count of bases not matched to a gene: 13. The CDR3 totals 16 residues. The CDR3 spells CASSLHRQGANDEQFF. The CDR3, as DNA: TGCGCCAGCAGCCTGCACCGGCAGGGGGCGAATGATGAGCAGTTCTTC.

The chain joins TRBV6-5 to TRBJ1-2, with 11 bases fitting TRBD1. Germline V CDR1 and CDR2: MNHEY, SVGAGI. This CDR3 has 13 amino acids. V trimming: 5 bases; J trimming: 13 bases; junction bases outside the gene matches: 9. The CDR3 reads CASSIPGQGDFTF. Here the CDR3 DNA reads TGTGCCAGCAGTATTCCGGGACAGGGGGACTTCACCTTC.

The V call is TRBV30, the J call TRBJ2-5, with D hard to call. The CDR3 consists of 14 residues. Looked up from germline, CDR1 is GTSNPN and CDR2 is SVGIG (reference sequence). V was clipped by 2 bases and J by 1 base, with 11 bases between them. CDR3 sequence reads: CAWSYHVSQETQYF. The CDR3 DNA is TGTGCCTGGAGTTACCACGTTTCCCAAGAGACCCAGTACTTC.

The rearrangement uses TRBV28 and TRBJ1-2; 7 nucleotides line up with TRBD1. This CDR3 contains 12 residues. V was clipped by 8 bases and J by 3 bases; unmatched bases: 3. Per germline, CDR1 MDHEN and CDR2 SYDVKM. In DNA, the CDR3 is TGTGCCAGCTTTGGACAGGACTATGGCTACACCTTC. Protein sequence: CASFGQDYGYTF.

The rearrangement joins TRBV6-1 to TRBJ2-1; TRBD2 matches at 7 bases. The germline gives CDR1 MNHNS, CDR2 SASEGT. The CDR3 consists of 13 residues. After removal of 11 bases from V and 4 bases from J, the junction contained 8 bases not matched to a gene. The CDR3 nucleotides read TGTGCCCTCGAAGCTAGCGGATACAATGAGCAGTTCTTC. This codes for CALEASGYNEQFF.

The V call is TRBV7-2, the J call TRBJ2-7; TRBD2 matches at 15 bases. J was trimmed by 7 bases and V by 4 bases; bases with no gene match: 5. Germline loops: CDR1 SGHTA, CDR2 FQGNSA. This CDR3 comprises 15 residues. DNA for the CDR3: TGTGCCAGCAGCTGGCGGACTAGCGGGAGGGTGGAGCAGTACTTC. As protein: CASSWRTSGRVEQYF.

The chain recombines TRBV6-6 with TRBJ1-1; the D is unclear. Per the germline V gene, CDR1 is MNHNY and CDR2 is SVGAGI (reference sequence). Trimming removed 4 bases from V and 10 bases from J, with 19 bases in between. CDR3 size: 14 residues. This CDR3 reads CASSSAQSSGGAFF. The CDR3 DNA reads TGTGCCAGCAGTTCCGCACAATCCTCCGGTGGAGCTTTCTTT.

The chain is built from TRBV6-5 and TRBJ2-2; D tentatively fits TRBD1 or TRBD2 (5 bases each). CDR1 MNHEY and CDR2 SVGAGI come from the germline V gene. CDR3 length: 15 amino acids. With 5 bases removed from V and 4 bases from J, the gap between germline ends came to 14 bases. CDR3 bases: TGTGCCAGCAGTCGGGCCCCGGGGCGCACCGGGGAGCTGTTTTTT. Its translation is CASSRAPGRTGELFF.

The chain uses TRBV19 and TRBJ2-6, with 12 bases aligning to TRBD1. V dropped 2 bases and J dropped 2; count of bases not matched to a gene: 4. This CDR3 has 18 residues. The germline V gene encodes CDR1 LNHDA and CDR2 SQIVND (reference sequence). The CDR3 bases are TGTGCCAGTAGTATACCGGGACAGGGGGCGCCTGGGGCCAACGTCCTGACTTTC. Its translation: CASSIPGQGAPGANVLTF.

The chain links TRBV9 to TRBJ1-2, with no clear D. The germline CDR1 and CDR2 sequences are SGDLS and YYNGEE. V lost 8 bases, J lost 5 bases, and 13 bases lay in between. The CDR3 sequence is 12 residues long. The CDR3 region is CASRAQFYGYTF. DNA of the CDR3: TGTGCCAGTCGGGCCCAGTTTTATGGCTACACCTTC.

This sequence joins TRBV5-1 and TRBJ2-7; 12 bases align to TRBD1. J lost 8 bases, V lost 4 bases, and 7 bases had no gene match. From germline, CDR1 is SGHRS and CDR2 YFSETQ. There are 14 residues in the CDR3. The CDR3 sequence is CASSQGGTGGKQYF. The CDR3 DNA sequence: TGCGCCAGCAGCCAGGGAGGGACAGGGGGCAAGCAGTACTTC. The full variable domain, in which reference TRBV5-1 and TRBJ2-7 provide the parts outside the CDR3, is KAGVTQTPRYLIKTRGQQVTLSCSPISGHRSVSWYQQTPGQGLQFLFEYFSETQRNKGNFPGRFSGRQFSNSRSEMNVSTLELGDSALYLCASSQGGTGGKQYFGPGTRLTVT.